The rows below give T cell receptor beta chains drawn from one sample of a study of blood T cell repertoires in COVID-19. Profiling relied on immunoSEQ multiplex PCR, and the TCRdb table lists in-frame clones only, not all of them. The sample carries some 32,000 clones, about nine tenths recorded once. Material for sequencing was peripheral blood. These TCRs come from a man aged 55 to 70 with active COVID-19. CDR3s include the opening cysteine and the closing phenylalanine or tryptophan. A D gene is named only where the DNA matches it firmly. The size of a clone is reported for some rows only, either as once, few or many, or as a class for expanded clones.

j_gene,abundance,d_gene,v_gene,CDR3nt,CDR3aa
TRBJ2-1,.,TRBD2,TRBV9,TGTGCCAGCAGCGCCCGGACTAGCGGGACCTACAGTGAGCAGTTCTTC,CASSARTSGTYSEQFF
TRBJ2-7,once,TRBD1,TRBV19,TGTGCCAGTAGTAACCGGGACAGGCCCGACGAGCAGTACTTC,CASSNRDRPDEQYF
TRBJ2-3,few,TRBD1,TRBV18,TGTGCCAGCTCAGGGACAGGGGGCACAGATACGCAGTATTTT,CASSGTGGTDTQYF
TRBJ1-4,.,.,TRBV6-5,TGTGCCAGCAGTAGACACGCAACTAATGAAAAACTGTTTTTT,CASSRHATNEKLFF
TRBJ1-2,.,.,TRBV3-1/TRBV3-2,TGTGCCAGCAGCCAAGGACAGAACTATGGCTACACCTTC,CASSQGQNYGYTF
TRBJ2-7,.,.,TRBV7-2,TGTGCCAGCAGCTTATATGGGGTTAGCGACGAGCAGTACTTC,CASSLYGVSDEQYF
TRBJ2-3,.,TRBD2,TRBV19,TGTGCCAGTAGCCGGACTAGCGGCGTGGATACGCAGTATTTT,CASSRTSGVDTQYF
TRBJ2-5,.,TRBD2,TRBV30,TGTGCCTGGGCAGGACTAGCGGGGGTCGAGACCCAGTACTTC,CAWAGLAGVETQYF
TRBJ2-5,.,TRBD2,TRBV5-4,TGTGCCAGCAGCTCACTAGCGGGAGGGAAGGCCCAGTACTTC,CASSSLAGGKAQYF
TRBJ1-6,.,.,TRBV30,TGTGCCTGGAGTCCCTCGGGGAATTCACCCCTCCACTTT,CAWSPSGNSPLHF
TRBJ2-7,.,TRBD2,TRBV5-8,TGTGCCAGCAGCTTAATGCGGGGGGAGCCCCCAGAAGGAGAGCAGTACTTC,CASSLMRGEPPEGEQYF
TRBJ2-1,.,TRBD2,TRBV3-1/TRBV3-2,TGTGCCAGCAGCCAACTAGCGGGGTTTGACAATGAGCAGTTCTTC,CASSQLAGFDNEQFF
TRBJ2-3,.,TRBD2,TRBV7-6,TGTGCCAGCAGCTTAGCGCACGGGGGGGGCACAGATACGCAGTATTTT,CASSLAHGGGTDTQYF
TRBJ1-3,.,.,TRBV19,TGTGCCACCAAGGGAGGTGGAAACACCATATATTTT,CATKGGGNTIYF
TRBJ2-6,once,TRBD1,TRBV7-3,TGTGCCAGCAGCTTAACGGCCAGGGGGCCCTCGGTTTATTCCAACGTCCTGACTTTC,CASSLTARGPSVYSNVLTF
TRBJ1-2,.,.,TRBV5-4,TGTGCCAGCAGCACCCCCGTATCGGATGGCTACACCTTC,CASSTPVSDGYTF
TRBJ2-1,once,.,TRBV3-1/TRBV3-2,TGTGCCAGCAGCCAAGACCCCCCGGGACTCCCCTACAATGAGCAGTTCTTC,CASSQDPPGLPYNEQFF
TRBJ2-2,.,.,TRBV12-3/TRBV12-4,TGTGCCAGTAGGGAGTCCGGGGAGCTGTTTTTT,CASRESGELFF
TRBJ2-4,.,TRBD1,TRBV7-9,TGTGCCAGCAGCACAGGGACAGGCCGTCCCAAAAACATTCAGTACTTC,CASSTGTGRPKNIQYF
TRBJ2-2,.,TRBD1,TRBV4-3,TGCGCCAGCAGCCAAGGCAGGACAGGGTCAAGCACCGGGGAGCTGTTTTTT,CASSQGRTGSSTGELFF
TRBJ2-7,.,TRBD1,TRBV10-3,TGTGCCATCAGGAGGGACAGGGGGGAAGTCGAGCAGTACTTC,CAIRRDRGEVEQYF
TRBJ2-7,.,TRBD1,TRBV18,TGTGCCAGCTCCCCCGGGACAGACTACGAGCAGTACTTC,CASSPGTDYEQYF
TRBJ2-3,once,TRBD2,TRBV7-2,TGTGCCAGCAGCTCTTGGACTAGCGGGAGGACAGATACGCAGTATTTT,CASSSWTSGRTDTQYF
TRBJ2-7,.,TRBD2,TRBV27,TGTGCCAGCAGTTTATTTGCGGCTAGCGGGAGGGTGAAAGGGTACGAGCAGTACTTC,CASSLFAASGRVKGYEQYF
TRBJ1-2,.,.,TRBV7-2,TGTGCCAGCAGCTTAATGTCCGCCGGGGGTGGCTACACCTTC,CASSLMSAGGGYTF
TRBJ1-5,.,.,TRBV2,TGTGCCAGCAGTGTTGGCGGGGGAAGGAGCAATCAGCCCCAGCATTTT,CASSVGGGRSNQPQHF
TRBJ1-5,few,.,TRBV18,TGTGCCAGCTCACCCGACGGGAATCAGCCCCAGCATTTT,CASSPDGNQPQHF
TRBJ2-3,.,TRBD2,TRBV11-2,TGTGCCAGCAGCCCGGTGGGAGGGGTAGATACGCAGTATTTT,CASSPVGGVDTQYF
TRBJ2-3,.,TRBD2,TRBV19,TGTGCCAGTAGTATTGGCCTAGCGGGATCATCGGATACGCAGTATTTT,CASSIGLAGSSDTQYF
TRBJ2-5,.,.,TRBV19,TGTGCCAGTAGTCTTATCAGTGGCGAGACCCAGTACTTC,CASSLISGETQYF
TRBJ2-1,.,.,TRBV5-4,TGTGCCAGCAGCCTACAATTGGGCGCAAACAATGAGCAGTTCTTC,CASSLQLGANNEQFF
TRBJ2-1,.,TRBD2,TRBV5-8,TGTGCCGCCCAGGGTCGAGCAGGACTAGCGGGAGTTGAGCAGTTCTTC,CAAQGRAGLAGVEQFF
TRBJ2-3,.,TRBD2,TRBV5-6,TGTGCCAGCAGCGTAGCGGGAGGACTCACAGATACGCAGTATTTT,CASSVAGGLTDTQYF
TRBJ1-2,.,.,TRBV9,TGTGCCAGCAGCGCCGATCAAACCGGGACATACTATGGCTACACCTTC,CASSADQTGTYYGYTF
TRBJ2-1,once,.,TRBV6-2/TRBV6-3,TGTGCCAGCAGTTTTGAGCAGGCCAGCTACAATGAGCAGTTCTTC,CASSFEQASYNEQFF
TRBJ1-1,.,TRBD1,TRBV7-8,TGTGCCAGCAGCTATCGGACAGGGGCCGCGTCTGAAGCTTTCTTT,CASSYRTGAASEAFF
TRBJ2-7,.,TRBD1,TRBV27,TGTGCCAGCTGCACAGGACAGGGGAGATCGCAGTACTTC,CASCTGQGRSQYF